This T cell receptor beta chain was profiled in a study of CXCR3-negative and CXCR3-positive naive CD8 T cells. Study context: Libraries each contributed about 1.5 +/- 0.3 million TRB reads, for around 150 million in total.

It was by 5' RACE with UMI labels that the TRB cDNA libraries were prepared. Following a re-call of the 5' RACE reads, TCRdb has one entry per CDR3 protein and lacks DNA. The table lists tens of thousands of distinct CDR3 sequences. As regards this clonotype: Its matching antigen is unknown.

Study outcomes and limitations: Compared with CXCR3-negative naive cells, CXCR3-positive naive cells showed more hydrophobic TRB CDR3s. Naive subsets had comparable surface CD5, so TRB CDR3 properties gauged TCR strength.

Naive CD8+ T lymphocytes were specified as CD45RO-CCR7+CD27+CD95-. The germline V gene has CDR1 SGHVS and CDR2 FQNEAQ. The length of the CDR3 is 12 residues. Sequencing was done on a sample of naive CXCR3- CD8+ T cells from blood. Subset noted: CD45RO-CCR7+CD27+CD95- naive CD8+ T cells lacking CXCR3 (TNR3-). The V and J genes are TRBV7-8 and TRBJ2-3. The receptor was isolated from a human donor in good health. Some clones in this sample may be carry-over from other donors' samples. CDR3 sequence reads: CASSFSLDTQYF.